One sample yielded the 14 T cell receptor beta chains listed below, sequenced in a study of persistence of HIV-infected CD4 T cells (dated by TCRdb to the early 2020s). Their antigens remain unidentified. The immunoSEQ hsTCRB assay version 4, run in survey mode, was used to sequence TCRbeta repertoires from genomic DNA. The table comes from immuneACCESS by way of TCRdb, which keeps in-frame sequences with V and J called. Part of the clones is missing from these tables; in studies checked, under half for an unresolved V gene and the rest for unknown reasons. Here the sample has about 64,000 clones; 70% to 75% occur a single time. The leading ten clones occupy over 1.5% of the sample. The meaning of the sample's treatment or condition label: suppressive antiretroviral therapy. A pool of overlapping HIV-1 Gag 15-mer peptides was used at about 1 ug per peptide per mL for cell stimulation. Memory populations depleted of antigen-responding cells were obtained by sorting nonresponding CD40L-negative CD69-negative CD45RO-high memory CD4+ T cells.

Sequenced material: CD4+ T cells sorted from PBMCs after roughly 18-hour stimulation, taken from a patient who received antiretroviral therapy. The cell subset or site label corresponds to: CD40L-CD69- CD45RO-high memory CD4 T cells not responding to Gag peptides. The receptors originated from an adult man with HIV who was CMV-seropositive.

The CDR3 spells CATSDPSGGANNEQFF. In DNA, the CDR3 is TGTGCCACCAGTGACCCTAGCGGGGGGGCCAACAATGAGCAGTTCTTC. V and J are TRBV24-1 and TRBJ2-1; 12 positions match TRBD2. Germline CDR1 KGHDR, CDR2 SFDVKD. This CDR3 region has 16 residues. The V segment lost 4 bases and the J segment 5 bases; nucleotides outside the gene matches: 5.

The genes are TRBV18 and TRBJ2-3; 8 bases fit TRBD2. Germline loops: CDR1 KGHSH, CDR2 LQKENI. The CDR3 spans 15 residues. Trimming at V came to 4 bases and at J to 1 base, leaving 4 bases not matched to a gene. CDR3 DNA sequence: TGTGCCAGCTCACGGCTGCGGGGGGGCACAGATACGCAGTATTTT. As protein: CASSRLRGGTDTQYF.

The rearrangement joins TRBV13 to TRBJ2-3; 8 bases agree with TRBD2. Germline V gives CDR1 PRHDT, CDR2 FYEKMQ (reference sequence). This CDR3 is 16 amino acids long. The junction had 7 bases not matched to a gene; V was cut back by 4 bases and J by 1 base. CDR3 amino acids: CASSSRGGRGTDTQYF. The CDR3 nucleotides are TGTGCCAGCAGCTCCCGGGGGGGCCGTGGCACAGATACGCAGTATTTT.

This clone came up many times. The gene calls are TRBV6-5 and TRBJ1-2, with TRBD1 as a possible D gene (5 bases). Germline CDR1 and CDR2: MNHEY and SVGAGI. V lost 6 bases to trimming and J lost 2 bases, with 16 bases between them. The CDR3 extends over 15 amino acids. DNA of the CDR3: TGTGCCAGCAGGGGAGACAGCGCTTACAACTATGGCTACACCTTC. It encodes CASRGDSAYNYGYTF.

In this sample, this clone turned up a few times. CDR3 loop: CASSDWAGGPEEQYF. CDR3 bases: TGTGCCAGCAGCGACTGGGCGGGGGGGCCGGAGGAGCAGTACTTC. This rearrangement joins TRBV7-9 to TRBJ2-7; 9 bases fit TRBD2. The CDR3 loop spans 15 amino acids. J gave up 7 bases and V 5 bases, and 12 bases lay outside the gene matches. Germline V gene sequence: CDR1 SEHNR, CDR2 FQNEAQ (reference sequence).

The sample holds one count of this clone. This chain links TRBV24-1 with TRBJ2-7; D not resolved. The CDR3 length is 11 residues. The V gene's germline CDR1 is KGHDR and CDR2 SFDVKD. Deletions cut 4 bases from V and 9 bases from J, with 9 bases between. The CDR3 spells CATSDTSVQYF. The CDR3 nucleotides are TGTGCCACCAGTGACACCAGTGTGCAGTACTTC.

This chain uses TRBV27 with TRBJ2-2; D unresolved. V was pared by 7 bases and J by 1 base, with 16 bases between. CDR3 size: 16 residues. Germline V gives CDR1 MNHEY, CDR2 SMNVEV (reference sequence). Here the CDR3 reads CASTSQVEKNTGELFF. The CDR3 DNA is TGTGCCAGCACCTCGCAAGTAGAGAAGAACACCGGGGAGCTGTTTTTT.

This clone occurred once. The gene calls are TRBV2 and TRBJ2-6; TRBD1 matches 10 bases. Unmatched junction bases numbered 6, after V lost 2 bases and J lost 2 bases. The CDR3 is 18 amino acids. Germline lookup yields CDR1 SNHLY and CDR2 FYNNEI. The CDR3 reads CASSEFRTGGAGANVLTF. CDR3 DNA sequence: TGTGCCAGCAGTGAATTTAGGACAGGGGGGGCTGGGGCCAACGTCCTGACTTTC.

This clone showed up just a few times. J is TRBJ1-5 and V is TRBV5-1; TRBD1 agrees at 7 bases. Trimming at V came to 0 bases and at J to 5 bases, leaving 5 bases not matched to a gene. Germline V CDR1 and CDR2: SGHRS, YFSETQ. The CDR3 has 15 amino acids. The CDR3 DNA is TGCGCCAGCAGCTTGGGGACAGGCTTGGATCAGCCCCAGCATTTT. This translates into CASSLGTGLDQPQHF. Looking up the rest from reference TRBV5-1 and TRBJ1-5 gives the full variable domain: KAGVTQTPRYLIKTRGQQVTLSCSPISGHRSVSWYQQTPGQGLQFLFEYFSETQRNKGNFPGRFSGRQFSNSRSEMNVSTLELGDSALYLCASSLGTGLDQPQHFGDGTRLSIL.

V and J are TRBV5-1 and TRBJ1-2; D is uncertain. V was clipped by 0 bases and J by 6 bases, with 9 bases between them. Looked up from germline, CDR1 is SGHRS and CDR2 is YFSETQ. The CDR3 consists of 13 residues. DNA for the CDR3: TGCGCCAGCAGCTTGGATCGGAGCGATGGCTACACCTTC. Protein sequence: CASSLDRSDGYTF.

V and J are TRBV29-1 and TRBJ2-3; D is ambiguous. Germline CDR1 and CDR2: SQVTM and ANQGSEA. This CDR3 spans 14 amino acids. V was pared by 4 bases and J by 0 bases, with 11 bases between. The CDR3 loop is CSVVWPTSTDTQYF. CDR3 nucleotides: TGCAGCGTTGTCTGGCCTACTAGCACAGATACGCAGTATTTT.

The V and J genes are TRBV9 and TRBJ1-3; possibly TRBD1 for D (5 bases). This CDR3 is built from 17 residues. V dropped 0 bases and J dropped 0 bases, with 13 bases sitting between them. CDR1 and CDR2 from the germline V gene are SGDLS and YYNGEE. The CDR3 DNA sequence: TGTGCCAGCAGCGTAGCGGACACCACTTTCTCTGGAAACACCATATATTTT. Protein sequence: CASSVADTTFSGNTIYF.

V is TRBV28 and J is TRBJ1-6, with a weak D call TRBD1 (6 bases). Trimming pared 4 bases from V and 7 bases from J, leaving 14 bases between. From germline, CDR1 is MDHEN and CDR2 SYDVKM. This CDR3 contains 15 residues. CDR3 sequence (DNA): TGTGCCAGCAGTTCGCTCGCAGGGGCCAATTCACCCCTCCACTTT. As protein: CASSSLAGANSPLHF.

This chain joins TRBV7-9 and TRBJ2-7, with 9 positions matching TRBD1. This CDR3 is 15 amino acids long. Trimming cost V 5 bases and J 5 bases; bases outside gene matches: 10. Per germline, CDR1 SEHNR and CDR2 FQNEAQ (reference sequence). In DNA, the CDR3 is TGTGCCAGCAGCCCGTGGACAGGGGACGGCAACGAGCAGTACTTC. It is translated as CASSPWTGDGNEQYF.